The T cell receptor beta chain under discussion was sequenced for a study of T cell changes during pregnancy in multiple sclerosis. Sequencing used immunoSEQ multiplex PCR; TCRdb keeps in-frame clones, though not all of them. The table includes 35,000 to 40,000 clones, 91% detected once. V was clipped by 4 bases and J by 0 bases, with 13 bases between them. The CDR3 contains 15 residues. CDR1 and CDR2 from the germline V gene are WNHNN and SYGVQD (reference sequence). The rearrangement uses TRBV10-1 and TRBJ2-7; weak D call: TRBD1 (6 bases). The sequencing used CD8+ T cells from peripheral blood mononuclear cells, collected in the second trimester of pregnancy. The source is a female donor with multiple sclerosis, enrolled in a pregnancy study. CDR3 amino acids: CASSVGGASSYEQYF. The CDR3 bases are TGCGCCAGCAGTGTTGGGGGCGCGTCCTCCTACGAGCAGTACTTC.